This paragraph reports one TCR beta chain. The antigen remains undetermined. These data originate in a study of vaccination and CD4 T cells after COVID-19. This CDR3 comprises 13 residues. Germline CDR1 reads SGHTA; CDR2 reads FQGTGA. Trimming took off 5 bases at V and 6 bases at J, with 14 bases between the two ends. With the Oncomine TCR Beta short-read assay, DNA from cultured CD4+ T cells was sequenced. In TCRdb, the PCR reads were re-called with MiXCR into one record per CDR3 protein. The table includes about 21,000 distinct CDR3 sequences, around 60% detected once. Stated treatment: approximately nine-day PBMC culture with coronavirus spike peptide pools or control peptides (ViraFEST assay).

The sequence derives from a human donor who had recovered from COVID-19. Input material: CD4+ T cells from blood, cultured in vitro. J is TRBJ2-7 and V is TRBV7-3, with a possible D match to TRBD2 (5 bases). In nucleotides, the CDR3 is TGTGCCAGCAGCACCAGTAGGGCGGGCGAGCAGTACTTC. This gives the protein CASSTSRAGEQYF.